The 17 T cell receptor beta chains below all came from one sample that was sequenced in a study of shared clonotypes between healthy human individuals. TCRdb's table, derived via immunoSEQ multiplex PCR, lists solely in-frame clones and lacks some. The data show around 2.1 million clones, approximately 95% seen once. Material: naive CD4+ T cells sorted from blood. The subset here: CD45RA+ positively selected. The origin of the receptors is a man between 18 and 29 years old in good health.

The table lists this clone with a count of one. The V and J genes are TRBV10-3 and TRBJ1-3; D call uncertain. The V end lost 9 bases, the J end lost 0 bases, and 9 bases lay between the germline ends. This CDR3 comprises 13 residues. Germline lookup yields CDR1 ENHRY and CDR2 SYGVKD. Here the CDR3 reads CAITAASGNTIYF. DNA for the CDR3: TGTGCCATTACAGCGGCCTCTGGAAACACCATATATTTT.

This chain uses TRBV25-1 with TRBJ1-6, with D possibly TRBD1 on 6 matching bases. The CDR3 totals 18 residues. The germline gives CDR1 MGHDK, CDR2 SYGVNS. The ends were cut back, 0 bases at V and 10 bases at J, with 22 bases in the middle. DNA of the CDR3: TGTGCCAGCAGTGAATATCGAGTGGGTCTACAGGGTAGATCACCCCTCCACTTT. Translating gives CASSEYRVGLQGRSPLHF.

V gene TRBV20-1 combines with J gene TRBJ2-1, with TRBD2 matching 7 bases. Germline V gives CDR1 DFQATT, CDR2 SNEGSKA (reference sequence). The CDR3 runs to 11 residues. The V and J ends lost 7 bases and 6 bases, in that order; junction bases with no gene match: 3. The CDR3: CSGWGGNEQFF. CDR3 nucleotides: TGCAGTGGATGGGGGGGCAATGAGCAGTTCTTC.

CDR3 DNA: TGTGCCAGCAGGCTAATCCTAGCGGGGGGTGTAGATACGCAGTATTTT. Its translation: CASRLILAGGVDTQYF. This chain joins TRBV28 and TRBJ2-3, with TRBD2 identical over 11 bases. Germline CDR1 reads MDHEN; CDR2 reads SYDVKM. Germline trimming cut 6 bases from V and 5 bases from J; bases unmatched to any gene: 10. The CDR3 sequence is 16 residues long.

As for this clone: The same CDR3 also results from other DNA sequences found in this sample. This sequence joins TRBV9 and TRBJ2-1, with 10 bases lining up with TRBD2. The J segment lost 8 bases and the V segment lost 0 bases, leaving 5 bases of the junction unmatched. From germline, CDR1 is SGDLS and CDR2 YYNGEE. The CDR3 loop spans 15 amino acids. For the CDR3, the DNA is TGTGCCAGCAGCGTAGTTCTAGCGGGAGTAGATGAGCAGTTCTTC. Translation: CASSVVLAGVDEQFF.

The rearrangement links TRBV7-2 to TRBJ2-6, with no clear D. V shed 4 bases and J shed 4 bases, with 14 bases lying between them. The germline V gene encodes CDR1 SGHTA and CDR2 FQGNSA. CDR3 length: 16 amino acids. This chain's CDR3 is CASSYLARPGANVLTF. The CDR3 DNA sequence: TGTGCCAGCAGCTATCTGGCCCGGCCAGGGGCCAACGTCCTGACTTTC.

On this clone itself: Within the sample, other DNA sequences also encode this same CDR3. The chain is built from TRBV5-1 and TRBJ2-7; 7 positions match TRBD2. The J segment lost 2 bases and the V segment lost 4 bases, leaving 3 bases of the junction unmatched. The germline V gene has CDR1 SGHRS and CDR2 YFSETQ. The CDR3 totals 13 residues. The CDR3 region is CASSPGRPYEQYF. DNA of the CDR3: TGCGCCAGCAGCCCCGGGAGGCCCTACGAGCAGTACTTC.

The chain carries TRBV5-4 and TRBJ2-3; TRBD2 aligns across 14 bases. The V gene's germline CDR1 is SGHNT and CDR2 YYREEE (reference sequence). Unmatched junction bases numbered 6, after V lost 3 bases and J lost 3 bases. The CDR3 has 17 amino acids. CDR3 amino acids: CASSSGGLAGVTDTQYF. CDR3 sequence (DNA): TGTGCCAGCAGCTCCGGGGGACTAGCGGGGGTGACAGATACGCAGTATTTT.

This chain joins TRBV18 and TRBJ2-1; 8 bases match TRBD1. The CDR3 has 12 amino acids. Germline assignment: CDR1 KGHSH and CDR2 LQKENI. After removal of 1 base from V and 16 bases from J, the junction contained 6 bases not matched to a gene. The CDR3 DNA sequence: TGTGCCAGCTCACCACGGACAGGGTTGGGATTCTTC. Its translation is CASSPRTGLGFF.

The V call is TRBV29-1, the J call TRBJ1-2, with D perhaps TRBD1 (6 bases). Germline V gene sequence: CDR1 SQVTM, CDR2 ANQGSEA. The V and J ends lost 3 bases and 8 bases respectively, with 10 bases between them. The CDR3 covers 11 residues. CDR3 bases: TGCAGCGTTGAGGGGGGCTGGGGCTACACCTTC. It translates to CSVEGGWGYTF.

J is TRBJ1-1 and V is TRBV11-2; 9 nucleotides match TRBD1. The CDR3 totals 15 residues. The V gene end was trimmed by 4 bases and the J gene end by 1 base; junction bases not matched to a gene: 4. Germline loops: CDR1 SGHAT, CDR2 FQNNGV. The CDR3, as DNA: TGTGCCAGCAGCTATCAACAGGGGGCGAACACTGAAGCTTTCTTT. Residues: CASSYQQGANTEAFF.

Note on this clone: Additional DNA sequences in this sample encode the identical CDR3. CDR3 sequence: CASSRGQPNTEAFF. The CDR3 DNA follows: TGTGCCAGCAGCCGAGGACAGCCGAACACTGAAGCTTTCTTT. The J gene is TRBJ1-1, the V gene TRBV6-5; D is perhaps TRBD1 (6 bases). The V gene's germline CDR1 is MNHEY and CDR2 SVGAGI. The CDR3 runs to 14 residues. V was cut by 6 bases and J by 1 base, with 12 bases left in between.

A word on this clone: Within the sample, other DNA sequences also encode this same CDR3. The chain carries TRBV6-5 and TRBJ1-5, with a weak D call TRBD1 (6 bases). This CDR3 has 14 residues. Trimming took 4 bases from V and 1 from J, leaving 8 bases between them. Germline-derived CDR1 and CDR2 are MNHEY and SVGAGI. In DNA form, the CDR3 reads TGTGCCAGCAGTTCGCAGGGGAGCAATCAGCCCCAGCATTTT. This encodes CASSSQGSNQPQHF.

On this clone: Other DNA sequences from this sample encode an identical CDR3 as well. This chain's CDR3 is CASSFSATNEKLFF. The DNA for the CDR3 is TGCGCCAGCAGCTTCAGTGCAACTAATGAAAAACTGTTTTTT. This chain connects TRBV5-1 to TRBJ1-4, with no clear D. The germline gives CDR1 SGHRS, CDR2 YFSETQ. With 2 bases removed from V and 0 bases from J, the gap between germline ends came to 5 bases. The CDR3 loop spans 14 amino acids.

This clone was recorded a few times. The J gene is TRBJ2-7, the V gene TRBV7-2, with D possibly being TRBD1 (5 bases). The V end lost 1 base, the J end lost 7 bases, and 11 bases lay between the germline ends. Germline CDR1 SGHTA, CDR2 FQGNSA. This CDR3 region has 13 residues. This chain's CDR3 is CASSLGWGLEQYF. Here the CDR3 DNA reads TGTGCCAGCAGCTTAGGTTGGGGCCTTGAGCAGTACTTC.

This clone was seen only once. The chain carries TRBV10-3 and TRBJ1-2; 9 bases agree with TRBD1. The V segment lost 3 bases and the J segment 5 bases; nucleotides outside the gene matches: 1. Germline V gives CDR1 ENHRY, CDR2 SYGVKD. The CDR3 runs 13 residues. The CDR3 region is CAISEQGAYGYTF. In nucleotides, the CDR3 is TGTGCCATCAGTGAACAGGGGGCGTATGGCTACACCTTC.

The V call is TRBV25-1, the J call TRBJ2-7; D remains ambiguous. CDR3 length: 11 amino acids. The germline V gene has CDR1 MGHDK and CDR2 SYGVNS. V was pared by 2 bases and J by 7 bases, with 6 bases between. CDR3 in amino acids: CASSEVLEQYF. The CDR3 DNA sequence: TGTGCCAGCAGTGAAGTACTTGAGCAGTACTTC.